Listed below are T cell receptor beta chains from one sample, sequenced in a study of blood T cells in healthy people across ages. TCRdb processed the 5' RACE reads anew with MiXCR; each CDR3 protein has one entry. The data show approximately 780,000 distinct CDR3 sequences, with about a quarter seen just once and 2.5% to 3.5% held by the top ten. Another study also made use of these data, one on T cells of mothers and their children.

The specimen was blood. Receptors were obtained from a boy aged 5-17 years in good health. The conserved cysteine and the conserved F or W are not part of the CDR3 here. A D gene is named only where the DNA matches it firmly.

ASAPGLAINEQF TRBJ2-1 TRBV7-2 TRBD2
SALLKGAEQY TRBJ2-7 TRBV20-1 TRBD1
ASNWGARNEQF TRBJ2-1 TRBV12-3/TRBV12-4 .
ASSPPGTGSTDTQY TRBJ2-3 TRBV5-1 TRBD1
ASSLARERLS TRBJ2-7 TRBV7-9 .
ASSPRSPGTSYNEQF . TRBV5-1 TRBD2
ATSKAGAIPSYEQY TRBJ2-7 TRBV15 .
ASSQGSPGEQY TRBJ2-7 TRBV3-1 .
ASSLGYQGILNTEAF TRBJ1-1 TRBV5-1 .
ASRSTGLGETQY TRBJ2-5 TRBV6-6 TRBD1
ASSPDPRRGSGTYEQY TRBJ2-7 TRBV4-2 TRBD2
ASSSSGDIENTIY TRBJ1-3 TRBV5-1 .
ATSRDPRRVAQETQY TRBJ2-5 TRBV15 .
ATRQGFQGYT TRBJ1-2 TRBV28 .
ASSPRTGGPEAF TRBJ1-1 TRBV11-1 TRBD1
ASSLSFYEQY TRBJ2-7 TRBV28 .
ASSLFRQTGGPQY TRBJ2-3 TRBV12-3/TRBV12-4 TRBD1
ASSTGQGVDGYT TRBJ1-2 TRBV7-2 TRBD1
ASSQDIGITEAF TRBJ1-1 TRBV4-2 .
ASSRRDRGYNSPLH TRBJ1-6 TRBV6-6 TRBD1
ASSEGGMF TRBJ1-4 TRBV2 .
ASSFSPKGEKLF TRBJ1-4 TRBV12-3/TRBV12-4 .
SVGITWEETQY TRBJ2-5 TRBV29-1 .
ASSLGGTGPETQY TRBJ2-5 TRBV11-2 TRBD1
ASSQVGLAGDYGELF TRBJ2-2 TRBV3-1 TRBD2
ASSSGTATNEKLF TRBJ1-4 TRBV19 TRBD1
ASGLVPASILYGYT TRBJ1-2 TRBV12-5 .
ASSDQGSYNEQF TRBJ2-1 TRBV25-1 .
ASQDGASYNEQF TRBJ2-1 TRBV7-2 .
ASSWDTQAQETQY TRBJ2-5 TRBV7-9 .
ASSVAENYGYT TRBJ1-2 TRBV6-1 .
ASSLALRQYGYT TRBJ1-2 TRBV5-5 .
ASSLKGSNTEAF TRBJ1-1 TRBV5-1 .
ASSLWLGEKLF TRBJ1-4 TRBV11-2 .
ASSPDAETQY . TRBV6-5 .
ASSGEDGYGYT TRBJ1-2 TRBV5-1 .
ASSLSGTLQETQY TRBJ2-5 TRBV7-2 TRBD2
ASSLTATEAF TRBJ1-1 TRBV5-1 .